A selection of T cell receptor beta chains follows, all from one sample in a study of vaccination and CD4 T cells after COVID-19. TCRdb reprocessed the PCR reads via MiXCR and lists one record per CDR3 protein. Seen here are 12,000 or so distinct CDR3 sequences, 61% observed once, and the top ten hold roughly 9.1%. Which antigens these TCRs recognize remains unknown. The source material was CD4+ T cells from blood, cultured in vitro. The receptors come from a human donor who had recovered from COVID-19. The CDR3 runs from the conserved cysteine through the conserved F or W.

V	J	CDR3
TRBV11-2	TRBJ1-1	CASSLDGNTEAFF
TRBV6-5	TRBJ2-1	CASSYLPGAGNEQFF
TRBV20-1	TRBJ2-4	CSAKRGATSIQYF
TRBV19	TRBJ1-3	CASTDRKGNTIYF
TRBV5-1	TRBJ2-1	CASSWGGPTSYNEQFF
TRBV4-3	TRBJ2-2	CASSQDWTAGELFF
TRBV20-1	TRBJ2-5	CSASTGTVNQETQYF
TRBV11-3	TRBJ2-2	CATGTGYTGELFF
TRBV7-2	TRBJ1-3	CASSLFEQNTIYF
TRBV12-3/TRBV12-4	TRBJ1-1	CASSYTGVGTEAFF
TRBV5-1	TRBJ2-2	CASRQAVSNTGELFF
TRBV7-2	TRBJ1-3	CASSFGGQNTIYF
TRBV19	TRBJ2-7	CASSRSTGTTYEQYF
TRBV5-1	TRBJ2-5	CASSLGDTLIGQETQYF
TRBV12-3/TRBV12-4	TRBJ1-6	CASSLGRAGSPLHF
TRBV20-1	TRBJ2-5	CSAIGQGGETQYF
TRBV20-1	TRBJ2-3	CSPSVWGRASDTQYF
TRBV5-1	TRBJ1-5	CASSLGPSSNQPQHF
TRBV6-2/TRBV6-3	TRBJ2-2	CASSPKTYRGTGELFF
TRBV11-3	TRBJ2-2	CASPPGHQNTGELFF
TRBV20-1	TRBJ1-1	CSARSGGVDTEAFF
TRBV18	TRBJ1-1	CASRGQANTEAFF
TRBV7-9	TRBJ2-3	CASREGGADTQYF
TRBV19	TRBJ1-1	CASSIREYTEAFF
TRBV7-2	TRBJ1-2	CASSLQGIGF
TRBV5-4	TRBJ2-3	CASSGDFSWDTQYF
TRBV12-3/TRBV12-4	TRBJ1-6	CASSYTGSPLHF
TRBV20-1	TRBJ1-2	CSARPPGVGTGYGYTF
TRBV10-1	TRBJ2-7	CASSARLAGKGEQYF
TRBV20-1	TRBJ2-1	CSARDFERNEQFF
TRBV20-1	TRBJ2-3	CSASPSGRFGASTDTQYF
TRBV6-5	TRBJ1-2	CASSLRVTDGYTF
TRBV28	TRBJ2-3	CASSFLNLAASTDTQYF